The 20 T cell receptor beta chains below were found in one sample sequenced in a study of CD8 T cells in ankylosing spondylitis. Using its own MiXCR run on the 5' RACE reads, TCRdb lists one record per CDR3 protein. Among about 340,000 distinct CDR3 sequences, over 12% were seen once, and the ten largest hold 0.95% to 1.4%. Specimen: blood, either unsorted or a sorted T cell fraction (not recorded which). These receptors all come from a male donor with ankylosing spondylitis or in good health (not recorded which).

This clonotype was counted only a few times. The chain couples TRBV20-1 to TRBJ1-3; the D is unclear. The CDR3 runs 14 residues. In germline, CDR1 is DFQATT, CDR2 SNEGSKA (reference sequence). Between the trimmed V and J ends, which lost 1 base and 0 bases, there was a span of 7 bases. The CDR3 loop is CSARGRPSGNTIYF. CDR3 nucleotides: TGCAGTGCTAGAGGACGGCCCTCTGGAAACACCATATATTTT.

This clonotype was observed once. For the CDR3, the DNA is TGTGCCAGCAGCCTATATCCCGACGGGAACACTGAAGCTTTCTTT. Translation gives CASSLYPDGNTEAFF. The V call is TRBV3-1, the J call TRBJ1-1; no definite D call. Germline CDR1 reads LGHDT; CDR2 reads YNNKEL (reference sequence). V was trimmed by 4 bases and J by 1 base, leaving 13 bases between them. The CDR3 spans 15 residues.

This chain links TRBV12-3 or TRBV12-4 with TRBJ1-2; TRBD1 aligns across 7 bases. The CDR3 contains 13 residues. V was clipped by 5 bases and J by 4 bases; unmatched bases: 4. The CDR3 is CASSEGQFYGYTF. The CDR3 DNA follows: TGTGCCAGCAGTGAGGGACAGTTCTATGGCTACACCTTC.

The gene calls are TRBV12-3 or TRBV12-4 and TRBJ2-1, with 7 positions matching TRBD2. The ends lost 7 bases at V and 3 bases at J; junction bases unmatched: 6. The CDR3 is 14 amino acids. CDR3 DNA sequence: TGTGCCAGCAACCCCCCGGGGGGCTACAATGAGCAGTTCTTC. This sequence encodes CASNPPGGYNEQFF.

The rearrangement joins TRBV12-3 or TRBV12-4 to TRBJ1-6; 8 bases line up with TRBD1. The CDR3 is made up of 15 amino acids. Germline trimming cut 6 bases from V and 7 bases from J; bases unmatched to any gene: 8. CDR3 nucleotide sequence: TGTGCCAGCAGCGACCAACAGGGGGGGAATTCACCCCTCCACTTT. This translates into CASSDQQGGNSPLHF.

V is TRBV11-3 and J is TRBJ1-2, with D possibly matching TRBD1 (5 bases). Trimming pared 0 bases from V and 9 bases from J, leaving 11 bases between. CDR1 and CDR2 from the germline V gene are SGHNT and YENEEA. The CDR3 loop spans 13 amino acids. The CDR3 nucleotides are TGTGCCAGCAGCTTAGATACAGGAGGGCGCTACACCTTC. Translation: CASSLDTGGRYTF.

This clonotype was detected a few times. CDR3 coding DNA: TGTGCCAGCAGCCTAGAGACAGGGGGCTTCTACAATGAGCAGTTCTTC. Residues: CASSLETGGFYNEQFF. V is TRBV7-8 and J is TRBJ2-1, with TRBD1 identical over 10 bases. Germline V gene sequence: CDR1 SGHVS, CDR2 FQNEAQ. The CDR3 sequence is 16 residues long. V dropped 5 bases and J dropped 3; count of bases not matched to a gene: 7. The full variable domain, in which reference TRBV7-8 and TRBJ2-1 provide the parts outside the CDR3, is GAGVSQSPRYKVAKRGQDVALRCDPISGHVSLFWYQQALGQGPEFLTYFQNEAQLDKSGLPSDRFFAERPEGSVSTLKIQRTQQEDSAVYLCASSLETGGFYNEQFFGPGTRLTVL.

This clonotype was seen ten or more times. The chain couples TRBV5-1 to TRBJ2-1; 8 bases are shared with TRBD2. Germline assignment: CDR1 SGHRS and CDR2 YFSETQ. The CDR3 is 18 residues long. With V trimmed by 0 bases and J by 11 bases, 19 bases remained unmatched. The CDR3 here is CASSLDPQTGGPLGQQFF. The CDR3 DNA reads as TGCGCCAGCAGCTTGGATCCACAAACGGGGGGGCCTTTAGGGCAGCAGTTCTTC.

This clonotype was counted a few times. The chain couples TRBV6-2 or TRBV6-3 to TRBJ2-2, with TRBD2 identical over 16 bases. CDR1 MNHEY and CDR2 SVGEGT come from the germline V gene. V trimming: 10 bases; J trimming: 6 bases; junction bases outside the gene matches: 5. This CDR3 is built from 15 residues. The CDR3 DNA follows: TGTGCCACCGGGACTAGCGGGAGGGCCTCCGGGGAGCTGTTTTTT. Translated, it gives CATGTSGRASGELFF.

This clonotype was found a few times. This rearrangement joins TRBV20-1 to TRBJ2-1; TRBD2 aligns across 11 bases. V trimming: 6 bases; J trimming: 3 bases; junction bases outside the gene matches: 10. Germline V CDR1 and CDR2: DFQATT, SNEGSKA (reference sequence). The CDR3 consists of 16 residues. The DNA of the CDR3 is TGCAGTGCATCGGTAGCGGGGGGGCTCCTCTACAATGAGCAGTTCTTC. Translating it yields CSASVAGGLLYNEQFF.

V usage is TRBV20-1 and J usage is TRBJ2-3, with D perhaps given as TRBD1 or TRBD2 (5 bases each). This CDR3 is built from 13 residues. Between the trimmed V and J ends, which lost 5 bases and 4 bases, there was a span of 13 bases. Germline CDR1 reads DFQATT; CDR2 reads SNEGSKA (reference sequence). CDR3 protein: CSASRGVPDTQYF. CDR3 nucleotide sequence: TGCAGTGCTTCCAGAGGGGTTCCAGATACGCAGTATTTT.

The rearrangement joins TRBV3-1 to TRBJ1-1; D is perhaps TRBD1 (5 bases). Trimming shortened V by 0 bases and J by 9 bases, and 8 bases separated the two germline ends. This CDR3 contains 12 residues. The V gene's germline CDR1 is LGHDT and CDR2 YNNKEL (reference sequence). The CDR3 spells CASSQDPGKAFF. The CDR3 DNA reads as TGTGCCAGCAGCCAAGATCCAGGGAAAGCTTTCTTT. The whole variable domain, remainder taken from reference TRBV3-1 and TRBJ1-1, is DTAVSQTPKYLVTQMGNDKSIKCEQNLGHDTMYWYKQDSKKFLKIMFSYNNKELIINETVPNRFSPKSPDKAHLNLHINSLELGDSAVYFCASSQDPGKAFFGQGTRLTVV.

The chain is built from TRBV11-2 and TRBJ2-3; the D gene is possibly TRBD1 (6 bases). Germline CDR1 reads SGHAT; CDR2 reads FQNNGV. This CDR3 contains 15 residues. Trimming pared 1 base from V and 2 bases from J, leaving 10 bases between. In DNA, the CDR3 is TGTGCCAGCAGCTTAGGCAGGGGACCCACAGATACGCAGTATTTT. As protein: CASSLGRGPTDTQYF.

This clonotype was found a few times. The CDR3 protein is CASSPGTSGFYEQYF. The CDR3 bases are TGTGCCAGCAGCCCCGGGACTAGCGGTTTCTACGAGCAGTACTTC. The chain links TRBV3-1 to TRBJ2-7; 11 nucleotides line up with TRBD2. Trimming at V came to 4 bases and at J to 3 bases, leaving 5 bases not matched to a gene. The germline V gene encodes CDR1 LGHDT and CDR2 YNNKEL (reference sequence). The CDR3 totals 15 residues.

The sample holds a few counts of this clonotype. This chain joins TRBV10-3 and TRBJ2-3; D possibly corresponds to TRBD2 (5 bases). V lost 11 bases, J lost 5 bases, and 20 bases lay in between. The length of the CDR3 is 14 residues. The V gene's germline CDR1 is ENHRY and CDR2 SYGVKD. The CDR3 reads CAVRPGREGDTQYF. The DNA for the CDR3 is TGTGCCGTTCGACCGGGCCGAGAGGGAGATACGCAGTATTTT.

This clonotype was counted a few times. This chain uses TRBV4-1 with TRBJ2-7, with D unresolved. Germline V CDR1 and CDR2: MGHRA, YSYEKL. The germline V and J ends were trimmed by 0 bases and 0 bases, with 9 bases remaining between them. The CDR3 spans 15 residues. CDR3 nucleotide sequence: TGCGCCAGCAGCCAAGATCTGGGGAACTCCTACGAGCAGTACTTC. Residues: CASSQDLGNSYEQYF.

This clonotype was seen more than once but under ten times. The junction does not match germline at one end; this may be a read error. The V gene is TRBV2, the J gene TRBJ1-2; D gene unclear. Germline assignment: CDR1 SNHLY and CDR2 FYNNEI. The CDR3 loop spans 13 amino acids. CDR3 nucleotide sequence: TGTGCCAGGAGTGGGTGGGAGCACTATGGCTACACCTTC. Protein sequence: CARSGWEHYGYTF.

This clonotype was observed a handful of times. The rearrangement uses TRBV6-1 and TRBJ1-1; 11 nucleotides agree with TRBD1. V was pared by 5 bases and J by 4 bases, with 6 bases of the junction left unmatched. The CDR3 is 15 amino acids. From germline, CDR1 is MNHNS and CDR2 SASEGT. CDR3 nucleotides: TGTGCCAGCAGTCTCCGGGGGACAGGGGGCACTGAAGCTTTCTTT. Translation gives CASSLRGTGGTEAFF.

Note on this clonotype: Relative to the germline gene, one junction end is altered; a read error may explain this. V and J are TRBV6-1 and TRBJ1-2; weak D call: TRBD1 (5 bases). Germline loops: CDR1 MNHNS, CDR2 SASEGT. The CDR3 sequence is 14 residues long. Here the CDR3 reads CASSEAGSGFGYTF. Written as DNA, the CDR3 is TGTGCCAGCAGCGAAGCAGGGTCTGGATTTGGCTACACCTTC.

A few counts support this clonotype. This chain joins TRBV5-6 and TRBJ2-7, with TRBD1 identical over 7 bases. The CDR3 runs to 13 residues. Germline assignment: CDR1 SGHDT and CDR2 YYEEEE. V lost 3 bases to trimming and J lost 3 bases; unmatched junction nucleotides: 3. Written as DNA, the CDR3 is TGTGCCAGCAGCTGGGGACAGAACTACGAGCAGTACTTC. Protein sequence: CASSWGQNYEQYF.